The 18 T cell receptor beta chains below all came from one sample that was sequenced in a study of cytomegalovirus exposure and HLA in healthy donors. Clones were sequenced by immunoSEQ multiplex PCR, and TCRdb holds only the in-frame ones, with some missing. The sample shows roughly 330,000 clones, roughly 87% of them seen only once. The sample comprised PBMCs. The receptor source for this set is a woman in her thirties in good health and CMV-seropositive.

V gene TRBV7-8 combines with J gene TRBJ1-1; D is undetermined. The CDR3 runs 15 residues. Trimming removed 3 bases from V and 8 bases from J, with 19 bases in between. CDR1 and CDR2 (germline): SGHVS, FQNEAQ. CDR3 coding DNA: TGTGCCAGCAGCTTTTCGTCAGTGCGGACGGACGAAGCTTTCTTT. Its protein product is CASSFSSVRTDEAFF.

The CDR3 loop reads CASLSVQNTEAFF. The CDR3 nucleotides are TGTGCCAGCCTTTCGGTTCAGAACACTGAAGCTTTCTTT. The chain has TRBV5-4 and TRBJ1-1, with no clear D. Germline lookup yields CDR1 SGHNT and CDR2 YYREEE (reference sequence). V gave up 7 bases and J gave up 1 base, with 11 bases separating them. This CDR3 is built from 13 residues.

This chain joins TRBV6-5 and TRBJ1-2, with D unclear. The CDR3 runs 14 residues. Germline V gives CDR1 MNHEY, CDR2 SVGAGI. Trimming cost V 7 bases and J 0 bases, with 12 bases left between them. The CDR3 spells CASTRSGTNYGYTF. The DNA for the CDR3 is TGTGCCAGCACTCGATCAGGCACTAACTATGGCTACACCTTC.

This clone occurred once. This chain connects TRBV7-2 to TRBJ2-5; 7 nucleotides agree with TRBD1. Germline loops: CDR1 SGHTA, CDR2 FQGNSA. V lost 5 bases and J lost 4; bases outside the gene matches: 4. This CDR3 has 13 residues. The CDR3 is CASSGRDRETQYF. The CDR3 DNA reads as TGTGCCAGCAGCGGCCGGGACAGAGAGACCCAGTACTTC.

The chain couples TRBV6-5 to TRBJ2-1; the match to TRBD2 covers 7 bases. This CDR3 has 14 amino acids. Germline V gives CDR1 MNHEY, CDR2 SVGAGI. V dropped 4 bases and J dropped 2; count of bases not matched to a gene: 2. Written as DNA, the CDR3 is TGTGCCAGCAGTTCAAGCGGGGCCTACAATGAGCAGTTCTTC. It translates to CASSSSGAYNEQFF.

The chain's CDR3 is CASSSLQDNEQFF. The CDR3 region has the DNA TGCGCCAGCAGCTCCCTACAGGACAATGAGCAGTTCTTC. The chain combines TRBV5-1 with TRBJ2-1, with D perhaps TRBD1 (5 bases). This CDR3 is 13 amino acids long. Trimming removed 3 bases at V and 5 bases at J, with 9 bases between. From germline, CDR1 is SGHRS and CDR2 YFSETQ.

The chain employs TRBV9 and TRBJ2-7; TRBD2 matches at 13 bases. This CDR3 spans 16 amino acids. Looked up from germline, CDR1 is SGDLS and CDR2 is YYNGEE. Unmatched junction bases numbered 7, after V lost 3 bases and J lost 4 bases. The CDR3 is CASSGTGLAGIYEQYF. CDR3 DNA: TGTGCCAGCAGCGGAACGGGACTAGCGGGGATATACGAGCAGTACTTC. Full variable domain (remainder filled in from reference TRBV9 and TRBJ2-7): DSGVTQTPKHLITATGQRVTLRCSPRSGDLSVYWYQQSLDQGLQFLIQYYNGEERAKGNILERFSAQQFPDLHSELNLSSLELGDSALYFCASSGTGLAGIYEQYFGPGTRLTVT.

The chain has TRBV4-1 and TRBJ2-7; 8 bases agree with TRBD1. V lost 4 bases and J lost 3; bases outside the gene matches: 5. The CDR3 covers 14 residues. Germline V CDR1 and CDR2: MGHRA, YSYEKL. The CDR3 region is CASSPWTGRYEQYF. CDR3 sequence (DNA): TGCGCCAGCAGCCCATGGACAGGGCGCTACGAGCAGTACTTC.

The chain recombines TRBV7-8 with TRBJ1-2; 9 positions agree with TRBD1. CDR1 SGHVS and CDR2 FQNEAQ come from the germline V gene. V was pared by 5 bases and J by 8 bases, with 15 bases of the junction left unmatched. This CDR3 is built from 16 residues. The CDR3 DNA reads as TGTGCCAGCAGCCCACCCTACAACAGGGGGCTAAAAGGCTACACCTTC. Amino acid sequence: CASSPPYNRGLKGYTF. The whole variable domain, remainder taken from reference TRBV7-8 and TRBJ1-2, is GAGVSQSPRYKVAKRGQDVALRCDPISGHVSLFWYQQALGQGPEFLTYFQNEAQLDKSGLPSDRFFAERPEGSVSTLKIQRTQQEDSAVYLCASSPPYNRGLKGYTFGSGTRLTVV.

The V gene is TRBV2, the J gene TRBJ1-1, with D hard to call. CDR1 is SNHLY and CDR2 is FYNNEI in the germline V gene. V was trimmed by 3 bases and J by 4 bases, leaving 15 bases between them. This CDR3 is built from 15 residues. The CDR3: CASSEAARVGTEAFF. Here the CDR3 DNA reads TGTGCCAGCAGTGAGGCAGCGCGGGTGGGCACTGAAGCTTTCTTT.

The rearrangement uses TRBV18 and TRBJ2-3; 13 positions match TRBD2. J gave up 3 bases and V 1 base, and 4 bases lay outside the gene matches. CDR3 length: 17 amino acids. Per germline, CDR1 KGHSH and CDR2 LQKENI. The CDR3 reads CASSPRTSGSLTDTQYF. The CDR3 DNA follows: TGTGCCAGCTCACCACGGACTAGCGGGAGTCTAACAGATACGCAGTATTTT.

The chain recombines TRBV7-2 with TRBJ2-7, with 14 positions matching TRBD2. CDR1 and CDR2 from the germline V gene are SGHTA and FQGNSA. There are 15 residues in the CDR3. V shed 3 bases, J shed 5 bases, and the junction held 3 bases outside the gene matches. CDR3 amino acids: CASSLWGLAGDEQYF. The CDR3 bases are TGTGCCAGCAGCTTGTGGGGACTAGCGGGAGACGAGCAGTACTTC.

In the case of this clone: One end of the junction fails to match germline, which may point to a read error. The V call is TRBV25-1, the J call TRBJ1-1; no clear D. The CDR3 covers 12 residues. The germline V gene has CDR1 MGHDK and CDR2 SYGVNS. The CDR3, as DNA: TGTGCCAGCAGTGAGGACGGGGTTCTTAGGGATTTT. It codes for CASSEDGVLRDF.

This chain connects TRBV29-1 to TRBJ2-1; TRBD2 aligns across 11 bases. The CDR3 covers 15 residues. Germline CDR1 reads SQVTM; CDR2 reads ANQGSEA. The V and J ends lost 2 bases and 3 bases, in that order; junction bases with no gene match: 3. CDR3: CSVERGTSGYNEQFF. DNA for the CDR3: TGCAGCGTTGAAAGGGGGACTAGCGGCTACAATGAGCAGTTCTTC.

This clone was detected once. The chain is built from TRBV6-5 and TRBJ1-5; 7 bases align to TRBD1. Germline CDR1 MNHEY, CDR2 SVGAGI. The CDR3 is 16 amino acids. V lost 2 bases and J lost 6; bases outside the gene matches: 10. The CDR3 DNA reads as TGTGCCAGCAGTTACCCAAACGACAGGGTTGGTCAGCCCCAGCATTTT. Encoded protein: CASSYPNDRVGQPQHF.

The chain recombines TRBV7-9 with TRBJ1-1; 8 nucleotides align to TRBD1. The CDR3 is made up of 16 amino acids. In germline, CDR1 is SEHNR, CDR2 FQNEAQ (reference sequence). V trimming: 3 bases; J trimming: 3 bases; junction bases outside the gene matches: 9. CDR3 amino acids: CASSLLRTGSDTEAFF. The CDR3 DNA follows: TGTGCCAGCAGCTTGTTACGGACAGGGTCGGACACTGAAGCTTTCTTT.

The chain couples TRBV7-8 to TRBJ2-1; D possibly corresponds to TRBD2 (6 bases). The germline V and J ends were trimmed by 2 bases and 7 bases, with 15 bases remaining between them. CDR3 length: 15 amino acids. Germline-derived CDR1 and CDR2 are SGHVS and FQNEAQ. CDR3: CASSLRRPAGNEQFF. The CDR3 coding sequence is TGTGCCAGCAGCTTAAGAAGACCCGCGGGGAATGAGCAGTTCTTC.

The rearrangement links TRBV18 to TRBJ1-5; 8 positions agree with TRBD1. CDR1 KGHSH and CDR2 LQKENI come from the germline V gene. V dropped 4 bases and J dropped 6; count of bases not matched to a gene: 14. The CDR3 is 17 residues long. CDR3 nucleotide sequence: TGTGCCAGCTCACGGACAGGGACGGCGGCAAAGGGTCAGCCCCAGCATTTT. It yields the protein CASSRTGTAAKGQPQHF. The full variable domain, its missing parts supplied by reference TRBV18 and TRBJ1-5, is NAGVMQNPRHLVRRRGQEARLRCSPMKGHSHVYWYRQLPEEGLKFMVYLQKENIIDESGMPKERFSAEFPKEGPSILRIQQVVRGDSAAYFCASSRTGTAAKGQPQHFGDGTRLSIL.